This T cell receptor beta chain came from a study of CD8 T cells in Susac syndrome. Findings and limits, study-wide: The authors acknowledged that the study's TCR sequencing and HLA analysis involved relatively few individuals.

On this clonotype itself: Its antigen remains unknown.

Healthy donors acted as controls, with matching for age and sex. FACS enriched CD8+ TEMRA cells, while bulk CD8+ and CD4+ were negatively isolated. There are 13 residues in the CDR3. V was pared by 6 bases and J by 7 bases, with 7 bases of the junction left unmatched. An input of about 0.45 to 1 ug of RNA was subjected to reverse transcription using random hexamers. immunoSEQ multiplex PCR amplified TCR beta CDR3 across 54 Vbeta, 13 Jbeta. TCRdb re-called the immunoSEQ multiplex PCR reads with MiXCR, one entry per CDR3 protein. Of 150,000 to 200,000 distinct CDR3 sequences listed, around 95% are singletons.

Material for sequencing was CD4+ T cells from PBMCs. The receptor was derived from a human donor in good health. The chain has TRBV12-3 or TRBV12-4 and TRBJ1-2, with 8 nucleotides matching TRBD1. The CDR3 sequence is CASSRQGTLGYTF. The CDR3 DNA is TGTGCCAGCAGCCGACAGGGGACACTTGGCTACACCTTC.